Sequencing of this TCR beta chain was carried out in a study of blood T cell repertoires in COVID-19. Study in general: The United States, Italy and Spain were the sources of the acute and convalescent COVID-19 samples. Sources were T cells, B-cell-depleted T cells, or PBMCs; the material itself was cDNA or gDNA.

Authors' data handling: Amplifying reference gene primers gave estimates of nucleated cell counts. TCRdb's table, derived via immunoSEQ multiplex PCR, lists solely in-frame clones and lacks some. The V and J calls and clone size were taken over from that table, and D and trimming were inferred from the DNA. The sample lists about 200,000 clones, roughly four fifths occurring once. CDR3 length: 17 amino acids. V shed 4 bases and J shed 0 bases, with 19 bases lying between them. Germline V gene sequence: CDR1 SQVTM, CDR2 ANQGSEA. It was during active infection that Seattle patients were enrolled and then longitudinally followed.

The V call is TRBV29-1, the J call TRBJ2-1; D is perhaps TRBD1 (5 bases). This TCR came from an elderly woman with COVID-19, enrolled during active disease. The sequenced sample was peripheral blood. The CDR3 bases are TGCAGCGTTGGGAATCTCCAGGGATCAAGCTCCTACAATGAGCAGTTCTTC. Amino acid sequence: CSVGNLQGSSSYNEQFF.